This T cell receptor (beta chain) was found in a study of naive and memory T cell subsets. This clonotype occurred many times. CDR3 length: 15 amino acids. CDR1 SGHDT and CDR2 YYEEEE come from the germline V gene. Trimming shortened V by 4 bases and J by 0 bases, and 11 bases separated the two germline ends. The library had UMIs added by 3' ligation of an oligonucleotide to TCR cDNA. Ligated cDNA underwent four rounds of PCR with nested alpha and beta constant region primers and SP2. TCRdb redid the calling of the 5' RACE reads with MiXCR, one entry per CDR3 protein. The data contain 55,000 to 70,000 distinct CDR3 sequences, more than 7.5% of them seen just once; the ten biggest clones take up approximately 9.4%.

This chain uses TRBV5-6 with TRBJ2-1; D is unresolved. This clonotype originated in a female donor in good health. CDR3 DNA sequence: TGTGCCAGCAGCCCAGCGTGGGACTCCTACAATGAGCAGTTCTTC. The encoded protein is CASSPAWDSYNEQFF.